This T cell receptor (beta chain) was captured by sequencing in a study of T cells in Graves' hyperthyroidism and ophthalmopathy. About the study: Peripheral blood was collected at initial diagnosis, before any treatment.

Study conclusions and caveats: Before onset, by a median of about seven months, the model predicted ophthalmopathy.

Between the trimmed V and J ends, which lost 0 bases and 6 bases, there was a span of 3 bases. This CDR3 has 12 residues. RNA transcripts gave rise to amplified TCR beta CDR3 regions. The TCR CDR3 first-round RT-PCR relied on the HTBI primer set. Each CDR3 protein is one row after TCRdb ran MiXCR on the multiplex PCR reads. The sample lists more than 150,000 distinct CDR3 sequences, approximately 17% occurring once. This clonotype was found many times. Its antigen is undetermined. Among the patients, aged 18 to 65, hyperthyroidism was newly diagnosed and had lasted under 2 months. This sequence joins TRBV12-3 or TRBV12-4 and TRBJ1-5; D remains unclear. The sample consisted of blood. The source is a woman aged 45 to 65 with Graves' hyperthyroidism. The CDR3 loop reads CASSLATQPQHF. The DNA of the CDR3 is TGTGCCAGCAGTTTAGCGACTCAGCCCCAGCATTTT.